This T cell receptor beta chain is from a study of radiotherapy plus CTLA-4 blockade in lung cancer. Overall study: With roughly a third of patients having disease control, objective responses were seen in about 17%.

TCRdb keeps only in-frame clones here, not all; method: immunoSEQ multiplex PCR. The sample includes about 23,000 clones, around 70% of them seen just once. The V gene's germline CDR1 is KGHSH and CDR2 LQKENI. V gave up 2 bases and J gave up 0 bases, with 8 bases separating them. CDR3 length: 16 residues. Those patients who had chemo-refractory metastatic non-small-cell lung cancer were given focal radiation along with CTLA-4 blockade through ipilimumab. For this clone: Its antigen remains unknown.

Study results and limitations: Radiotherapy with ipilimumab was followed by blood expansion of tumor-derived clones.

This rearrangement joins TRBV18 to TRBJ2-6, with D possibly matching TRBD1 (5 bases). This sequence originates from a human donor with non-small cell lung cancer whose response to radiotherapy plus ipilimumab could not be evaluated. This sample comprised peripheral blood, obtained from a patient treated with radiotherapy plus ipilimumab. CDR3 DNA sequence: TGTGCCAGCTCACCAGTAGGGGCCTCTGGGGCCAACGTCCTGACTTTC. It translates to CASSPVGASGANVLTF. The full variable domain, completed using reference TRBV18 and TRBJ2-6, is NAGVMQNPRHLVRRRGQEARLRCSPMKGHSHVYWYRQLPEEGLKFMVYLQKENIIDESGMPKERFSAEFPKEGPSILRIQQVVRGDSAAYFCASSPVGASGANVLTFGAGSRLTVL.